These 28 T cell receptor beta chains were all obtained from the same sample, sequenced in a study of cytomegalovirus exposure and HLA in healthy donors. The data were produced by immunoSEQ multiplex PCR, yet TCRdb's version contains in-frame clones alone and is incomplete. The table shows roughly 300,000 clones, with roughly 87% occurring only once. Sequencing was performed on PBMCs. All receptors come from a woman aged 30 to 39 in good health and CMV-seropositive.

CDR3 region: CASSLSPAGYTF. The CDR3 region has the DNA TGTGCCAGCAGTTTGTCCCCTGCCGGCTACACCTTC. The V call is TRBV28, the J call TRBJ1-2; D not certain. There are 12 residues in the CDR3. V shed 3 bases and J shed 8 bases, with 10 bases lying between them. Germline V CDR1 and CDR2: MDHEN, SYDVKM.

This chain connects TRBV13 to TRBJ2-3, with D tentatively TRBD1 (6 bases). The germline V and J ends were trimmed by 2 bases and 1 base, with 7 bases remaining between them. Germline CDR1 PRHDT, CDR2 FYEKMQ (reference sequence). The CDR3 loop spans 14 amino acids. The DNA for the CDR3 is TGTGCCAGCAGCTTAAAGGGGGGCACAGATACGCAGTATTTT. Protein: CASSLKGGTDTQYF.

This clone was observed a handful of times. The V gene is TRBV5-4, the J gene TRBJ2-3, with a weak D call TRBD2 (6 bases). V was trimmed by 4 bases and J by 1 base, leaving 7 bases between them. The germline CDR1 and CDR2 sequences are SGHNT and YYREEE (reference sequence). This CDR3 spans 13 amino acids. CDR3 sequence: CASSGTRTDTQYF. The CDR3 region has the DNA TGTGCCAGCAGCGGGACTCGCACAGATACGCAGTATTTT. The full variable domain, its missing parts supplied by reference TRBV5-4 and TRBJ2-3, is ETGVTQSPTHLIKTRGQQVTLRCSSQSGHNTVSWYQQALGQGPQFIFQYYREEENGRGNFPPRFSGLQFPNYSSELNVNALELDDSALYLCASSGTRTDTQYFGPGTRLTVL.

The chain combines TRBV5-4 with TRBJ2-5; the D gene could be TRBD1 or TRBD2 (7 bases each). The CDR3 has 12 residues. V gave up 10 bases and J gave up 4 bases, with 14 bases separating them. From germline, CDR1 is SGHNT and CDR2 YYREEE (reference sequence). The DNA for the CDR3 is TGTGCCGGGGGGGGACAGAGAGAGACCCAGTACTTC. Amino acids: CAGGGQRETQYF.

J is TRBJ1-1 and V is TRBV4-2, with a tentative D call TRBD1 (6 bases). Trimming took 0 bases from V and 4 from J, leaving 18 bases between them. CDR1 and CDR2 from the germline V gene are LGHNA and YNFKEQ. The CDR3 covers 17 residues. CDR3 loop: CASSQDPQGRRGTEAFF. The DNA of the CDR3 is TGTGCCAGCAGCCAAGATCCCCAGGGGCGACGGGGCACTGAAGCTTTCTTT.

The CDR3 here is CASSLGAGGDGIFEQYF. CDR3 nucleotide sequence: TGTGCCAGCAGCTTAGGAGCGGGGGGGGACGGCATCTTCGAGCAGTACTTC. The rearrangement links TRBV13 to TRBJ2-7; TRBD2 matches at 10 bases. This CDR3 spans 17 amino acids. V was pared by 0 bases and J by 6 bases, with 11 bases of the junction left unmatched. The V gene's germline CDR1 is PRHDT and CDR2 FYEKMQ (reference sequence).

V is TRBV4-2 and J is TRBJ2-7, with 7 bases matching TRBD1. V lost 1 base and J lost 6; bases outside the gene matches: 6. CDR3 length equals 14 residues. Germline CDR1 is LGHNA and CDR2 is YNFKEQ. As DNA, the CDR3 is TGTGCCAGCAGCCAAGGAGGGGGCCGGGGCGAGCAGTACTTC. It is translated as CASSQGGGRGEQYF.

This chain uses TRBV4-3 with TRBJ1-1; 8 bases are shared with TRBD1. The CDR3 extends over 17 amino acids. Germline V gives CDR1 LGHNA, CDR2 YSLEER. V was clipped by 0 bases and J by 0 bases; unmatched bases: 6. In nucleotides, the CDR3 is TGCGCCAGCAGCCAAGATAGGACAGGGACAATGAACACTGAAGCTTTCTTT. Translating gives CASSQDRTGTMNTEAFF.

V is TRBV28 and J is TRBJ2-7; TRBD2 agrees at 10 bases. V was pared by 8 bases and J by 3 bases, with 1 base of the junction left unmatched. Germline V gene sequence: CDR1 MDHEN, CDR2 SYDVKM. This CDR3 region has 12 residues. The CDR3 loop reads CASASGGYEQYF. The CDR3, as DNA: TGTGCCAGCGCTAGCGGGGGCTACGAGCAGTACTTC.

This chain uses TRBV14 with TRBJ2-7; the match to TRBD1 covers 7 bases. J lost 2 bases, V lost 0 bases, and 4 bases had no gene match. Germline CDR1 and CDR2: SGHDN and FVKESK. CDR3 length: 15 residues. The CDR3 sequence: CASSQDLDRAYEQYF. The DNA for the CDR3 is TGTGCCAGCAGCCAAGATCTCGACAGGGCCTACGAGCAGTACTTC.

CDR3 protein: CASSPDGISYEQYF. As DNA, the CDR3 is TGTGCCAGCAGCCCCGACGGTATATCCTACGAGCAGTACTTC. The gene calls are TRBV7-2 and TRBJ2-7, with D hard to call. CDR3 length: 14 amino acids. Trimming removed 5 bases from V and 1 base from J, with 12 bases in between. Germline V gives CDR1 SGHTA, CDR2 FQGNSA.

The chain uses TRBV11-2 and TRBJ1-2, with 10 bases identical to TRBD1. Germline-derived CDR1 and CDR2 are SGHAT and FQNNGV. With 8 bases clipped from V and 4 bases from J, the junction kept 7 bases outside the gene matches. The length of the CDR3 is 14 residues. In DNA, the CDR3 is TGTGCCAGCGGCCCTCGGGACAGGGGCTATGGCTACACCTTC. It codes for CASGPRDRGYGYTF.

J is TRBJ1-5 and V is TRBV4-1; D is ambiguous. CDR3 length equals 14 residues. Trimming cost V 7 bases and J 3 bases, with 13 bases left between them. CDR1 MGHRA and CDR2 YSYEKL come from the germline V gene. The CDR3 here is CASNEGVSNQPQHF. The CDR3 nucleotides are TGCGCCAGCAACGAGGGTGTTTCCAATCAGCCCCAGCATTTT.

The chain uses TRBV29-1 and TRBJ2-3; 7 nucleotides align to TRBD2. The CDR3 has 13 residues. J gave up 3 bases and V 5 bases, and 5 bases lay outside the gene matches. The germline V gene encodes CDR1 SQVTM and CDR2 ANQGSEA. The CDR3 DNA sequence: TGCAGCGTTCGTCCGCGGGGGACAGATACGCAGTATTTT. Translating gives CSVRPRGTDTQYF.

The chain carries TRBV5-6 and TRBJ1-2, with D possibly matching TRBD1 (5 bases). The CDR3 extends over 14 amino acids. Trimming stripped 2 bases from V and 1 base from J, with 9 bases between. Germline assignment: CDR1 SGHDT and CDR2 YYEEEE. CDR3: CASSFTQGNYGYTF. The CDR3 DNA sequence: TGTGCCAGCAGCTTTACCCAGGGTAACTATGGCTACACCTTC.

V usage is TRBV4-3 and J usage is TRBJ1-4; tentative D call: TRBD1 (5 bases). With 0 bases removed from V and 6 bases from J, the gap between germline ends came to 14 bases. CDR1 and CDR2 from the germline V gene are LGHNA and YSLEER. This CDR3 contains 16 residues. This CDR3 reads CASSQDRGSVYEKLFF. The CDR3 DNA reads as TGCGCCAGCAGCCAAGATCGGGGCAGTGTGTATGAAAAACTGTTTTTT.

This clone appeared once. This chain uses TRBV14 with TRBJ1-4; D unclear. CDR3 length equals 17 residues. The germline CDR1 and CDR2 sequences are SGHDN and FVKESK. Trimming took off 0 bases at V and 8 bases at J, with 19 bases between the two ends. CDR3 sequence reads: CASSQEGRRFSWEKLFF. DNA of the CDR3: TGTGCCAGCAGCCAAGAAGGCCGGAGGTTCAGTTGGGAAAAACTGTTTTTT.

This clone occurred once. This sequence joins TRBV19 and TRBJ2-5, with a possible D match to TRBD2 (6 bases). Per the germline V gene, CDR1 is LNHDA and CDR2 is SQIVND (reference sequence). The V end lost 5 bases, the J end lost 5 bases, and 12 bases lay between the germline ends. This CDR3 is 13 amino acids long. In DNA form, the CDR3 reads TGTGCCAGTAGTTGGGGGGTGAGGGAGACCCAGTACTTC. It yields the protein CASSWGVRETQYF.

This clone showed up just once. At one end, the junction sequence differs from germline, possibly due to a read error. The chain has TRBV2 and TRBJ1-5; 10 bases agree with TRBD1. Germline assignment: CDR1 SNHLY and CDR2 FYNNEI. The CDR3 consists of 14 residues. The CDR3 sequence: CASSLTGGNQPQHF. The DNA for the CDR3 is TGTGCCAGCAGTCTGACAGGGGGCAACCAGCCCCAGCATTTT. The whole variable domain, filled in from reference TRBV2 and TRBJ1-5, reads EPEVTQTPSHQVTQMGQEVILRCVPISNHLYFYWYRQILGQKVEFLVSFYNNEISEKSEIFDDQFSVERPDGSNFTLKIRSTKLEDSAMYFCASSLTGGNQPQHFGDGTRLSIL.

V and J are TRBV10-3 and TRBJ2-1; TRBD2 matches 12 bases. The CDR3 runs 15 residues. With V trimmed by 4 bases and J by 6 bases, 4 bases remained unmatched. Per the germline V gene, CDR1 is ENHRY and CDR2 is SYGVKD. CDR3 sequence: CAISVLAGGSNEQFF. In DNA, the CDR3 is TGTGCCATCAGTGTACTAGCGGGAGGATCCAATGAGCAGTTCTTC.

The chain uses TRBV6-6 and TRBJ1-2; TRBD1 matches 9 bases. The junction had 5 bases not matched to a gene; V was cut back by 2 bases and J by 7 bases. CDR1 is MNHNY and CDR2 is SVGAGI in the germline V gene (reference sequence). This CDR3 comprises 14 residues. The CDR3 coding sequence is TGTGCCAGCAGTTACGTAGGACAGGGGCTTGGCTACACCTTC. This sequence encodes CASSYVGQGLGYTF.

This sequence joins TRBV29-1 and TRBJ1-1; unclear D gene. The V gene's germline CDR1 is SQVTM and CDR2 ANQGSEA. Trimming removed 3 bases at V and 10 bases at J, with 12 bases between. There are 11 residues in the CDR3. The CDR3 DNA reads as TGCAGCGTTGACCCACAGACATTAGCTTTCTTT. It is translated as CSVDPQTLAFF.

The CDR3, as DNA: TGTGCCAGCATCTTCGGATGGGAAGCTTTCTTT. The encoded protein is CASIFGWEAFF. The chain joins TRBV28 to TRBJ1-1; D is uncertain. This CDR3 is built from 11 residues. Looked up from germline, CDR1 is MDHEN and CDR2 is SYDVKM. The V gene lost 7 bases and the J gene lost 8 bases, with 11 bases spanning the gap.

The chain recombines TRBV6-5 with TRBJ1-1, with D maybe TRBD1 (5 bases). The germline V gene encodes CDR1 MNHEY and CDR2 SVGAGI. CDR3 length: 13 residues. Trimming pared 6 bases from V and 2 bases from J, leaving 10 bases between. The CDR3 reads CASRDQGNTEAFF. In DNA form, the CDR3 reads TGTGCCAGCAGGGATCAGGGAAACACTGAAGCTTTCTTT.

The table lists this clone with a count of one. CDR3 loop: CASSSKLAKNIQYF. In DNA, the CDR3 is TGTGCCAGCAGTTCTAAACTAGCCAAAAACATTCAGTACTTC. This chain connects TRBV27 to TRBJ2-4; no firm D call. V was trimmed by 4 bases and J by 0 bases, leaving 7 bases between them. Germline V gene data show CDR1 as MNHEY and CDR2 as SMNVEV (reference sequence). The CDR3 has 14 amino acids.

This chain connects TRBV7-8 to TRBJ2-3; TRBD1 matches at 8 bases. The CDR3 sequence is 15 residues long. Germline trimming cut 1 base from V and 3 bases from J; bases unmatched to any gene: 3. Germline-derived CDR1 and CDR2 are SGHVS and FQNEAQ. The CDR3: CASSLGTGRTDTQYF. In nucleotides, the CDR3 is TGTGCCAGCAGCTTAGGGACAGGGAGAACAGATACGCAGTATTTT.

The chain has TRBV30 and TRBJ1-5; D call uncertain. The V and J ends lost 3 bases and 1 base respectively, with 10 bases between them. Germline CDR1 is GTSNPN and CDR2 is SVGIG (reference sequence). There are 14 residues in the CDR3. DNA of the CDR3: TGTGCCTGGAGCCCCTCCGGCAGCAATCAGCCCCAGCATTTT. This translates into CAWSPSGSNQPQHF.

The rearrangement joins TRBV10-3 to TRBJ2-7; D is possibly TRBD1 (6 bases). V shed 6 bases and J shed 1 base, with 7 bases lying between them. The CDR3 covers 12 residues. Germline assignment: CDR1 ENHRY and CDR2 SYGVKD. CDR3 nucleotides: TGTGCCATCAGACAGGGATCCTACGAGCAGTACTTC. Encoded protein: CAIRQGSYEQYF.